This TCR beta chain was found in a study of T cells after yellow fever vaccination (dated by TCRdb to between 2018 and 2021). In the study overall: The SMART-Seq v4 Ultra Low Input RNA kit was used to prepare libraries from fractions with low cell numbers. Blood was collected at multiple timepoints before and after primary and secondary immunization, and bulk PBMC replicates and cell subsets were isolated. To follow T-cell clones before and after both primary and booster YFV17D yellow fever vaccination, bulk TCR alpha and beta repertoires underwent longitudinal sequencing. Two healthy male donors, one aged 18 to 30 and one aged 30 to 40 years, made up the cohort. The paper as a whole reports these results and caveats: A small fraction of clonotypes showed up in both the CD4 and CD8 compartments, probably as a result of convergent recombination. Compared with the primary T-cell response, the secondary T-cell response was faster but weaker, reaching its peak on day 5 rather than on day 15. Only a couple of donors were included in the study, so the extent to which the findings can be generalized is limited. Computational filtering was needed because FACS-sorted repertoires could contain abundant contaminating clonotypes from the bulk population. After the booster, most clones that had expanded after primary vaccination were detected again (about 97% of CD4 and around nine tenths of CD8), suggesting broad maintenance of memory.

This clonotype was counted at least ten times. It lacks a known antigen. Within one base of it there is no much larger clone, and no base qualities were kept. TCR cDNA was made using 5'RACE template switching, a step that added a universal primer site and unique molecular identifiers. Priming for cDNA synthesis came from both the TCR alpha and TCR beta constant segments. Two PCR steps were used to amplify libraries, with sample barcodes and sequencing adapters being added in the second step. Sequencing of libraries was performed on Illumina HiSeq 2500 (2x100 bp) or NovaSeq (2x150 bp). Turning to the authors' computational methods: MIGEC handled demultiplexing of reads and collapsing into UMI consensus sequences, while MiXCR performed V(D)J alignment. Clonotypes responding to the vaccine were identified with edgeR on replicate PBMC samples, with the criteria of FDR below 0.01 and a log2 fold change above 5 up to day 15. Each bulk clonotype was labeled CD4 or CD8 based on which sequenced repertoire, CD4 or CD8, contained the clonotype at higher abundance. TCRdb cleaned the public reads at Q25 with fastp, built clones with MiXCR and kept in-frame beta chains. CDR3 protein duplicates are merged, each entry listing the most common genes and DNA. TCRdb assigned the V and J calls; the authors' analysis was not used. The sample contains around 67,000 distinct CDR3 sequences, approximately 7% of them found a single time. Roughly 35% of the sample is taken by the ten largest.

The treatment or condition label here, explained by the study, means: live attenuated yellow fever vaccine strain. PBMCs were isolated from peripheral blood using a standard Ficoll-Paque protocol. Dynabeads CD4 and CD8 positive selection kits were used to isolate CD4 and CD8 T-cell fractions. TriZol was used to extract RNA from bulk PBMCs, from CD4 and CD8 fractions, and from dextramer-positive and dextramer-negative fractions. V sheds 2 bases and J sheds 0 bases, leaving 10 bases between their ends. From the cysteine up to the phenylalanine, the CDR3 has a length of 15 residues. The kept DNA is CDR3 alone, 45 bases in frame from the first base. According to the germline V gene, CDR1 reads SGHVS and CDR2 reads FNYEAQ.

The sequence joins TRBV7-6 to TRBJ1-2, with the D gene call left open. The material was CD8+ T cells sorted from PBMCs, obtained about 5 days after the first yellow fever vaccination. The receptor's source is a man aged 18 to 29 who received the YFV17D yellow fever vaccine. The DNA sequence is as follows: TGTGCCAGCAGCTTATCGGAGACCTCTAACTATGGCTACACCTTC. This encodes CASSLSETSNYGYTF. Supplemented by the reference TRBV7-6 and TRBJ1-2 proteins around the CDR3, the complete variable domain is GAGVSQSPRYKVTKRGQDVALRCDPISGHVSLYWYRQALGQGPEFLTYFNYEAQQDKSGLPNDRFSAERPEGSISTLTIQRTEQRDSAMYRCASSLSETSNYGYTFGSGTRLTVV.